The subject of this entry is one TCR beta chain. These data originate in a study of T cell changes during pregnancy in multiple sclerosis. V was pared by 0 bases and J by 0 bases, with 12 bases between. CDR1 SGHDT and CDR2 YYEEEE come from the germline V gene. There are 16 residues in the CDR3. Repertoires were generated with immunoSEQ multiplex PCR, while TCRdb's copy carries only in-frame clones and drops some. The repertoire holds about 70,000 clones, with 85% to 95% as singletons. Sequenced here: peripheral blood, sampled in the second trimester of pregnancy. The chain couples TRBV5-6 to TRBJ1-1; D possibly corresponds to TRBD1 (6 bases). The sequence was collected from a female donor in good health, enrolled as a control in a pregnancy study. CDR3: CASSLDTGIMNTEAFF. The CDR3 nucleotides are TGTGCCAGCAGCTTGGATACAGGGATCATGAACACTGAAGCTTTCTTT.